This entry is about one TCR beta chain. Its antigen is not identified. The sample comes from a study of radiotherapy plus CTLA-4 blockade in lung cancer. General study findings and limits: Following radiotherapy plus ipilimumab, tumor-derived TCR clones expanded in the blood.

Per the germline V gene, CDR1 is LNHNV and CDR2 is YYDKDF (reference sequence). This CDR3 comprises 16 residues. V was trimmed by 1 base and J by 6 bases, leaving 16 bases between them. Assay used: immunoSEQ multiplex PCR; TCRdb lists only in-frame clones, some missing. The sample yields approximately 95,000 clones, 82% seen once. The V and J genes are TRBV15 and TRBJ2-1; a weak D match, TRBD1 (6 bases). The material sequenced was peripheral blood, taken from a patient treated with radiotherapy plus ipilimumab. The sequence came from a human donor with non-small cell lung cancer who had a partial response to radiotherapy plus ipilimumab. CDR3 nucleotides: TGTGCCACCAGCAGAGTTCGGTCAGGGGTATTCAATGAGCAGTTCTTC. This encodes CATSRVRSGVFNEQFF.